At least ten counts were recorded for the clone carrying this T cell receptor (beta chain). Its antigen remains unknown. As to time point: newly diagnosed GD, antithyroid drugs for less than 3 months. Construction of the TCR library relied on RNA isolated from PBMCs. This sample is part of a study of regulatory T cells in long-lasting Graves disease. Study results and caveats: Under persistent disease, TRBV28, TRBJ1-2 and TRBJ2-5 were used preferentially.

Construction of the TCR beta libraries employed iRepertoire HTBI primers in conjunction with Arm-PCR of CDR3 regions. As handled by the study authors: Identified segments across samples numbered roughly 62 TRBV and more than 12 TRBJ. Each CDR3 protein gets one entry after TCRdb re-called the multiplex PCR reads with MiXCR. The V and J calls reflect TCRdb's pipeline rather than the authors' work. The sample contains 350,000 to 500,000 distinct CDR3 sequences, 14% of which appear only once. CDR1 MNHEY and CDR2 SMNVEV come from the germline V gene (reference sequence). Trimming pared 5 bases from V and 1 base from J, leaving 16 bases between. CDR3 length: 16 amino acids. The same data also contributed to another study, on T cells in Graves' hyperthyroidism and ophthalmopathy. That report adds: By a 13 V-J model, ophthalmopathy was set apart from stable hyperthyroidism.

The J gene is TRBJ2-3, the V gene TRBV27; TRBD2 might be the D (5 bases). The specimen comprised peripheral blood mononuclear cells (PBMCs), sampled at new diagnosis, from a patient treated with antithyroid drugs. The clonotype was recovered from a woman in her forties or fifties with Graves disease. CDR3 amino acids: CASSRRVLVGTDTQYF. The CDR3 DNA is TGTGCCAGCAGTAGGCGGGTGCTAGTCGGCACAGATACGCAGTATTTT.